This TCR beta chain originates from a study of cytomegalovirus exposure and HLA in healthy donors. The PCR made use of 60 Vbeta and 13 Jbeta primers. Assay used: immunoSEQ multiplex PCR; TCRdb lists only in-frame clones, some missing. Of about 200,000 clones listed, around 86% are singletons. The sample holds a few counts of this clone. The CDR3 sequence is 15 residues long. Germline CDR1 and CDR2: SNHLY and FYNNEI. V shed 7 bases, J shed 1 base, and the junction held 5 bases outside the gene matches. The sequenced material came from PBMCs. The gene calls are TRBV2 and TRBJ1-4; 8 bases line up with TRBD1. The receptor comes from a middle-aged woman in good health and CMV-seronegative. The CDR3: CASIGRGLTNEKLFF. The CDR3 nucleotides read TGTGCCAGCATAGGCAGGGGGCTAACTAATGAAAAACTGTTTTTT.